This T cell receptor (beta chain) was identified during a study of CD8+ T cells in alopecia areata (dated by TCRdb to 2017 to 2018). Context from the whole study: Treated patients were enrolled in an open-label pilot trial of oral tofacitinib at 5 to 10 mg twice daily for moderate-to-severe alopecia areata. Tofacitinib was administered for 6 to 18 months, and 6 months of follow-up off drug were then conducted to assess delayed response and recurrence. Disease severity in treated patients was measured with the SALT score, which quantifies the percentage of affected scalp surface area. In both human patients and the C3H/HeJ mouse model, the study applied high-throughput TCRbeta sequencing to look at T cell clonal expansion in alopecia areata. On the human side, TCRbeta sequencing was run on scalp tissue and on sorted CD4+ and CD8+ peripheral blood T cells from healthy controls and from alopecia areata patients with either patchy or totalis/universalis disease. Patients on tofacitinib were biopsied at baseline and after 4 and 24 weeks of treatment, and several of the patients also had a later scalp biopsy. Scalp clonality was compared across normal scalp (n=4), patchy alopecia areata scalp (n=8), and alopecia totalis/universalis scalp (n=8). RNA came from the PAXgene miRNA kit for fixed scalp, the miRNeasy kit for PBMCs, and the RNeasy kit for mouse skin. Amplification of TCRbeta CDR3 regions was done by immunoSEQ multiplex PCR using 35 Vbeta forward primers and 13 Jbeta reverse primers. General conclusions and limits of the study: Because the treated cohort was small and had only one nonresponder, larger studies are needed to examine links between baseline CD8+ expansion and response. TCR sequences shared between patients were less clear than in mice, possibly partly because of HLA diversity in the patient population. During tofacitinib treatment, many expanded lesional clones remained in scalp and blood, and this persistence may partly explain relapse after treatment is stopped. Lesional scalp, especially in alopecia totalis/universalis, showed higher clonality and more expanded CD8+ clones than normal scalp, suggesting antigenic drive. Unlike mouse skin, which is dominated by gammadelta T cells, normal human skin has resident alphabeta T cells that are also sequenced, and this complicates analysis of the scalp TCR repertoire. Tofacitinib significantly decreased scalp clonality and the number of expanded CD8+ clones among the top 100 scalp clones.

According to the study, the label for this sample's time point signals: less than five weeks on oral tofacitinib. What this sample's treatment or condition label stands for: oral pan-JAK inhibitor, 5-10 mg twice daily. Peripheral blood and lesional scalp punch biopsies were obtained from patients with alopecia areata. Scalp biopsies from humans were placed right away in PAXgene tissue containers for fixation. This clone has a handful of counts. Its cognate antigen has yet to be identified. Per-base qualities were not stored, and no clone one base away is much larger. Library preparation employed the immunoSEQ multiplex PCR assay. To provide template for TCR sequencing, every sample had RNA extracted and reverse transcribed into cDNA. First-strand cDNA was synthesized using SuperScript III with a 2:1 mix of oligo-dT and random hexamers. Amplification bias was assessed with a synthetic immune receptor repertoire, and residual bias was removed computationally. On the study's bioinformatics: After raw reads were preprocessed to remove errors, the CDR3 was defined following IMGT conventions as running from the conserved cysteine to phenylalanine. Clonality was calculated as 1 minus Shannon entropy normalized by log2 of the number of productive unique TCRs. Scalp TCRbeta sequences were cross-referenced with sorted blood CD4 and CD8 repertoires so that the CD4 or CD8 identity of scalp clones could be inferred. TCRdb obtained this table from immuneACCESS and retained in-frame rearrangements with V and J assigned. These tables miss some clones; where compared with another copy, unresolved V genes account for less than half of the shortfall, and the remainder is unexplained. The DNA gave D and trimming, while V, J and clone size come from that table. The sample table lists approximately 6,900 clones, 65% to 75% of them with a count of one. The top ten constitute approximately 16% of the sample.

At the junction V is shortened by 8 bases and J by 0 bases, with 14 bases in between. Its CDR3 holds 15 amino acids, cysteine through phenylalanine. Only the CDR3 DNA is retained, 45 bases long and in frame from the first base. The CDR1 and CDR2 encoded by the germline V gene (reference sequence) are SEHNR and FQNEAQ. This clonotype originated in a human donor with alopecia areata. The chain links TRBV7-9 with TRBJ2-4, and the D gene may be TRBD2, 6 bases matching. This specimen consisted of skin, obtained at week 4, from a patient treated with tofacitinib. The CDR3 region reads CASEGGISAKNIQYF. In nucleotides, the sequence is TGTGCCAGCGAAGGAGGGATCTCAGCCAAAAACATTCAGTACTTC.